The 31 T cell receptor beta chains listed next were all sequenced from one sample in a study of blood T cell repertoires in COVID-19. This table comes from immunoSEQ multiplex PCR, and its TCRdb copy is limited to in-frame clones, with some not included. The data contain approximately 240,000 clones, 80% to 95% of them singletons. The sequencing sample was made of peripheral blood. The receptors derive from a man younger than 45 with COVID-19, enrolled during active disease.

The CDR3 DNA follows: TGTGCCAGCAGCTTGGTCGGGGAAGGTTACTACGAGCAGTACTTC. It translates to CASSLVGEGYYEQYF. This sequence joins TRBV5-6 and TRBJ2-7; D might be TRBD2 (5 bases). The CDR3 has 15 amino acids. The germline V and J ends were trimmed by 0 bases and 3 bases, with 13 bases remaining between them. Per germline, CDR1 SGHDT and CDR2 YYEEEE.

The chain recombines TRBV19 with TRBJ2-2; no clear D. V lost 5 bases to trimming and J lost 1 base, with 8 bases between them. Germline V gene data show CDR1 as LNHDA and CDR2 as SQIVND (reference sequence). There are 14 residues in the CDR3. The CDR3 DNA reads as TGTGCCAGTAGTGCCAGACAGAACACCGGGGAGCTGTTTTTT. This encodes CASSARQNTGELFF.

J is TRBJ1-2 and V is TRBV2, with TRBD1 matching 7 bases. Germline trimming cut 4 bases from V and 7 bases from J; bases unmatched to any gene: 6. This CDR3 region has 13 residues. CDR1 is SNHLY, CDR2 FYNNEI, per germline. Here the CDR3 DNA reads TGTGCCAGCAGTGGTAGGGGGCACTTTGGCTACACCTTC. Protein product: CASSGRGHFGYTF.

This chain joins TRBV6-4 and TRBJ1-6, with TRBD1 matching over 9 bases. The CDR3 is made up of 17 amino acids. Trimming took 3 bases from V and 18 from J; bases not matched to a gene: 21. The germline V gene has CDR1 MRHNA and CDR2 SNTAGT. CDR3 coding DNA: TGTGCCAGCAGTGAGCGGGACAGGGTACGGGATTTGGGGTCGTGCCACTTT. It translates to CASSERDRVRDLGSCHF.

The rearrangement joins TRBV5-1 to TRBJ2-1; 7 nucleotides align to TRBD1. Losses at the gene ends were 7 bases for V and 0 bases for J; bases not matched to a gene: 4. The CDR3 consists of 14 residues. Germline CDR1 is SGHRS and CDR2 is YFSETQ. The CDR3 region has the DNA TGCGCCAGCCAAACAGGGGACTCCTACAATGAGCAGTTCTTC. Translating it yields CASQTGDSYNEQFF.

The chain carries TRBV24-1 and TRBJ1-5; unclear D gene. Germline CDR1 and CDR2: KGHDR and SFDVKD. Trimming removed 2 bases at V and 0 bases at J, with 7 bases between. The CDR3 consists of 15 residues. The CDR3 reads CATSDSGGSNQPQHF. CDR3 in DNA: TGTGCCACCAGTGATTCTGGAGGTAGCAATCAGCCCCAGCATTTT.

CDR3 region: CASSITWRENTEAFF. CDR3 nucleotide sequence: TGTGCCAGTAGTATTACATGGCGGGAGAACACTGAAGCTTTCTTT. The chain is built from TRBV19 and TRBJ1-1; D unresolved. CDR1 LNHDA and CDR2 SQIVND come from the germline V gene (reference sequence). The V end was cut by 3 bases, the J end by 1 base, with 12 bases between. The CDR3 runs 15 residues.

A note on this clone: The same CDR3 is also encoded by other DNA sequences in this sample. The chain carries TRBV5-1 and TRBJ2-3; 8 bases are a match to TRBD1. Germline assignment: CDR1 SGHRS and CDR2 YFSETQ. The ends lost 0 bases at V and 4 bases at J; junction bases unmatched: 4. This CDR3 region has 15 residues. The CDR3 coding sequence is TGCGCCAGCAGCTTGGCAGGGGGCCGGGCAGATACGCAGTATTTT. Residues: CASSLAGGRADTQYF.

The rearrangement links TRBV27 to TRBJ2-2; 8 bases are a match to TRBD1. Germline trimming cut 6 bases from V and 7 bases from J; bases unmatched to any gene: 7. Germline CDR1 MNHEY, CDR2 SMNVEV (reference sequence). CDR3 length: 14 amino acids. The CDR3 here is CASRTRQGSGELFF. The CDR3 region has the DNA TGTGCCAGCAGAACCAGACAGGGGAGCGGGGAGCTGTTTTTT.

The chain combines TRBV2 with TRBJ1-2, with D maybe TRBD1 (5 bases). Per the germline V gene, CDR1 is SNHLY and CDR2 is FYNNEI. The CDR3 is 14 amino acids. V lost 2 bases and J 1 base, leaving 8 bases between the germline ends. The CDR3 loop is CASSERQGNYGYTF. The CDR3 DNA follows: TGTGCCAGCAGTGAACGGCAGGGTAACTATGGCTACACCTTC.

The J gene is TRBJ1-1, the V gene TRBV11-2; TRBD1 matches at 12 bases. This CDR3 region has 14 residues. With V trimmed by 5 bases and J by 6 bases, 4 bases remained unmatched. Germline V gene data show CDR1 as SGHAT and CDR2 as FQNNGV. In DNA form, the CDR3 reads TGTGCCAGCAGCCCCGGGACAGGGGGCCCTGAAGCTTTCTTT. Its protein product is CASSPGTGGPEAFF.

The chain employs TRBV2 and TRBJ2-7; no firm D call. Germline V gene lookup returns CDR1 SNHLY and CDR2 FYNNEI. The CDR3 length is 14 residues. Trimming took off 2 bases at V and 2 bases at J, with 10 bases between the two ends. CDR3 DNA sequence: TGTGCCAGCAGTGAATTAAGTCAGGCCTACGAGCAGTACTTC. Translated, it gives CASSELSQAYEQYF. Full variable domain (missing parts from reference TRBV2 and TRBJ2-7): EPEVTQTPSHQVTQMGQEVILRCVPISNHLYFYWYRQILGQKVEFLVSFYNNEISEKSEIFDDQFSVERPDGSNFTLKIRSTKLEDSAMYFCASSELSQAYEQYFGPGTRLTVT.

The V and J genes are TRBV10-2 and TRBJ1-3; no reliable D call. Germline values: CDR1 WSHSY, CDR2 SAAADI. The CDR3 loop spans 16 amino acids. The V gene lost 0 bases and the J gene lost 4 bases, with 13 bases spanning the gap. The CDR3 DNA sequence: TGCGCCAGCAGTGAGTCGGCTCCTGGAGGAGGAAACACCATATATTTT. Its protein product is CASSESAPGGGNTIYF.

On this clone: Its ends do not fully match the called genes, so a read error is possible. The V call is TRBV24-1, the J call TRBJ2-1; D is ambiguous. This CDR3 contains 12 residues. Per germline, CDR1 KGHDR and CDR2 SFDVKD. CDR3 in DNA: TGTGCCACCAGTGACCAGTACAGTGAGCAGTTCTTC. Protein product: CATSDQYSEQFF.

The chain has TRBV29-1 and TRBJ1-2, with 8 bases that match TRBD1. After removal of 7 bases from V and 4 bases from J, the junction contained 8 bases not matched to a gene. Germline loops: CDR1 SQVTM, CDR2 ANQGSEA. This CDR3 spans 13 amino acids. The CDR3 DNA is TGCAGCGCCGACAGGGGCCAAACCTATGGCTACACCTTC. Residues: CSADRGQTYGYTF.

The rearrangement joins TRBV5-1 to TRBJ2-2; the match to TRBD2 covers 12 bases. Trimming cost V 5 bases and J 4 bases; bases outside gene matches: 9. CDR1 SGHRS and CDR2 YFSETQ come from the germline V gene. This CDR3 is built from 17 residues. The CDR3 nucleotides read TGCGCCAGCAGTTTTGCTAGCGGGGGGGCCGGCACCGGGGAGCTGTTTTTT. The encoded protein is CASSFASGGAGTGELFF.

The genes are TRBV6-1 and TRBJ1-2, with D unclear. V was shortened by 3 bases and J by 4 bases, with 9 bases between the two germline ends. The CDR3 totals 13 residues. Germline values: CDR1 MNHNS, CDR2 SASEGT. CDR3 in DNA: TGTGCCAGCAGTGACACCAGACTCTATGGCTACACCTTC. Protein product: CASSDTRLYGYTF.

The chain uses TRBV12-3 or TRBV12-4 and TRBJ1-2; TRBD1 is a possible D gene (5 bases). The CDR3 runs to 11 residues. With 8 bases removed from V and 13 bases from J, the gap between germline ends came to 17 bases. The chain's CDR3 is CASGGGGERTF. CDR3 nucleotide sequence: TGTGCCAGCGGGGGAGGTGGCGAGCGCACCTTC.

This rearrangement joins TRBV5-6 to TRBJ1-3; TRBD1 agrees at 9 bases. The germline CDR1 and CDR2 sequences are SGHDT and YYEEEE. V lost 4 bases, J lost 4 bases, and 3 bases stayed unmatched. This CDR3 spans 14 amino acids. CDR3 in DNA: TGTGCCAGCAGCCCCGGGACAGGGGGAAACACCATATATTTT. Translating it yields CASSPGTGGNTIYF.

The chain employs TRBV3-1 (or the pseudogene TRBV3-2) and TRBJ1-2, with 8 bases that match TRBD1. The germline gives CDR1 LGHDT, CDR2 YNNKEL (reference sequence). This CDR3 has 12 residues. J lost 6 bases, V lost 4 bases, and 1 base had no gene match. This CDR3 reads CASSPTGDGYTF. CDR3 bases: TGTGCCAGCAGCCCGACAGGGGATGGCTACACCTTC.

J is TRBJ1-2 and V is TRBV27; a weak D match, TRBD1 (6 bases). Germline lookup yields CDR1 MNHEY and CDR2 SMNVEV (reference sequence). V was cut by 2 bases and J by 7 bases, with 14 bases left in between. The length of the CDR3 is 14 residues. DNA of the CDR3: TGTGCCAGCAGTTTAAGGGGGGCGGGAGGTGGCTACACCTTC. Translating gives CASSLRGAGGGYTF.

V is TRBV7-3 and J is TRBJ2-2, with TRBD2 matching over 11 bases. Trimming cost V 5 bases and J 0 bases; bases outside gene matches: 5. In germline, CDR1 is SGHTA, CDR2 FQGTGA. The CDR3 runs 17 residues. The DNA of the CDR3 is TGTGCCAGCAGCCCTCTAGCGGGGGGCCCGAACACCGGGGAGCTGTTTTTT. Residues: CASSPLAGGPNTGELFF.

This rearrangement joins TRBV7-7 to TRBJ1-3; TRBD1 matches at 9 bases. V shed 4 bases and J 1 base; nucleotides not matched to a gene: 17. Germline V lookup: CDR1 SSHAT, CDR2 FNYEAQ (reference sequence). This CDR3 contains 20 residues. Here the CDR3 reads CASSSPTGRDRALSGNTIYF. CDR3 nucleotides: TGTGCCAGCAGCTCCCCTACGGGGCGGGACAGGGCCCTTTCTGGAAACACCATATATTTT.

The rearrangement links TRBV15 to TRBJ2-5; perhaps TRBD1 as D (5 bases). V was trimmed by 6 bases and J by 4 bases, leaving 9 bases between them. Germline loops: CDR1 LNHNV, CDR2 YYDKDF (reference sequence). This CDR3 has 12 residues. The CDR3 sequence is CATSPDRETQYF. The CDR3 DNA follows: TGTGCCACCAGTCCCGACAGAGAGACCCAGTACTTC.

This sequence joins TRBV6-6 and TRBJ1-1; D gene ambiguous. The V gene's germline CDR1 is MNHNY and CDR2 SVGAGI (reference sequence). Trimming took off 2 bases at V and 3 bases at J, with 13 bases between the two ends. There are 15 residues in the CDR3. The CDR3, as DNA: TGTGCCAGCAGTTACACACGGGGAGAAGACACTGAAGCTTTCTTT. Its protein is CASSYTRGEDTEAFF.

The chain is built from TRBV7-9 and TRBJ2-1; 7 bases map to TRBD2. The ends lost 6 bases at V and 5 bases at J; junction bases unmatched: 7. The CDR3 extends over 14 amino acids. CDR1 and CDR2 (germline): SEHNR, FQNEAQ (reference sequence). The CDR3 DNA is TGTGCCAGCAGACTCCGGGACTACGACAATGAGCAGTTCTTC. This translates into CASRLRDYDNEQFF.

The chain is built from TRBV9 and TRBJ1-4; unclear D gene. Germline V CDR1 and CDR2: SGDLS, YYNGEE. The CDR3 totals 14 residues. Trimming stripped 0 bases from V and 5 bases from J, with 8 bases between. The CDR3 is CASSVESRNEKLFF. For the CDR3, the DNA is TGTGCCAGCAGCGTAGAGAGTAGAAATGAAAAACTGTTTTTT.

The chain joins TRBV9 to TRBJ2-2; 7 nucleotides align to TRBD2. The CDR3 contains 16 residues. Per the germline V gene, CDR1 is SGDLS and CDR2 is YYNGEE. The ends lost 5 bases at V and 1 base at J; junction bases unmatched: 8. The DNA for the CDR3 is TGTGCCAGCAGTCAAACCGGGACTAAGAACACCGGGGAGCTGTTTTTT. It is translated as CASSQTGTKNTGELFF.

The chain combines TRBV5-1 with TRBJ1-1, with 11 bases aligning to TRBD1. There are 15 residues in the CDR3. Per germline, CDR1 SGHRS and CDR2 YFSETQ. V lost 7 bases to trimming and J lost 4 bases; unmatched junction nucleotides: 9. Here the CDR3 reads CASGPGQGGGTEAFF. The CDR3 bases are TGCGCCAGCGGACCGGGACAGGGGGGTGGCACTGAAGCTTTCTTT. Looking up the rest from reference TRBV5-1 and TRBJ1-1 gives the full variable domain: KAGVTQTPRYLIKTRGQQVTLSCSPISGHRSVSWYQQTPGQGLQFLFEYFSETQRNKGNFPGRFSGRQFSNSRSEMNVSTLELGDSALYLCASGPGQGGGTEAFFGQGTRLTVV.

The V call is TRBV5-6, the J call TRBJ2-2; perhaps TRBD2 as D (6 bases). This CDR3 is 15 amino acids long. V was shortened by 0 bases and J by 1 base, with 7 bases between the two germline ends. Germline V gene data show CDR1 as SGHDT and CDR2 as YYEEEE. Here the CDR3 reads CASSLGRGNTGELFF. The CDR3 DNA is TGTGCCAGCAGCTTGGGGAGGGGGAACACCGGGGAGCTGTTTTTT.

This clone was detected a few times. The V and J genes are TRBV6-5 and TRBJ1-2; tentatively, D is TRBD1 (6 bases). This CDR3 has 15 amino acids. Germline V gene lookup returns CDR1 MNHEY and CDR2 SVGAGI. With 6 bases removed from V and 0 bases from J, the gap between germline ends came to 14 bases. CDR3 DNA sequence: TGTGCCAGCAGAGCTACGCCAGGGGCTAACTATGGCTACACCTTC. It codes for CASRATPGANYGYTF.